A single T cell receptor (beta chain) is shown here with its context. Its specificity is unknown. Clones were read by immunoSEQ multiplex PCR, and TCRdb kept only the in-frame ones, dropping some. The sample records approximately 210,000 clones, over 60% being singletons. The V gene lost 2 bases and the J gene lost 8 bases, with 16 bases spanning the gap. Germline-derived CDR1 and CDR2 are SGHRS and YFSETQ. This CDR3 spans 15 amino acids. This entry belongs to a study of cytotoxic CD8 clonotypes in ibrutinib-treated CLL. Whole-study context: Within the patient group, about ten were relapsed/refractory and around 15 treatment-naive, and roughly 18 were IGHV unmutated. Response samples followed a median 12 months of treatment, range 6 to 36.

Notes on the study in general: Under therapy, public clonotypes either contracted or stayed stable, and they were uncommon.

The receptor was isolated from a human donor with chronic lymphocytic leukemia. The V call is TRBV5-1, the J call TRBJ1-4, with TRBD1 as a possible D gene (6 bases). The specimen comprised PBMCs, sampled after 24 months of ibrutinib treatment. The CDR3 here is CASSFFGGAHEKLFF. The CDR3 DNA reads TGCGCCAGCAGCTTTTTTGGGGGGGCACACGAAAAACTGTTTTTT.